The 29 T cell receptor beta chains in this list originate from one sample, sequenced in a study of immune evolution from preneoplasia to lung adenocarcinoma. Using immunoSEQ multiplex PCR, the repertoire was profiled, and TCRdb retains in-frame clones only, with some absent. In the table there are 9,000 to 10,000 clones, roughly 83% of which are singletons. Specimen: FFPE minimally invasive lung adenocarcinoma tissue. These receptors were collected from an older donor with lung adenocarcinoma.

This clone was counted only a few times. The DNA for the CDR3 is TGTGCCAGCAGCTTACCAACCGGGACTAGCGGGAGGCAAGAGTACGAGCAGTACTTC. This codes for CASSLPTGTSGRQEYEQYF. V usage is TRBV7-3 and J usage is TRBJ2-7, with TRBD2 identical over 15 bases. CDR1 and CDR2 from the germline V gene are SGHTA and FQGTGA. V lost 2 bases, J lost 4 bases, and 12 bases stayed unmatched. The CDR3 runs 19 residues.

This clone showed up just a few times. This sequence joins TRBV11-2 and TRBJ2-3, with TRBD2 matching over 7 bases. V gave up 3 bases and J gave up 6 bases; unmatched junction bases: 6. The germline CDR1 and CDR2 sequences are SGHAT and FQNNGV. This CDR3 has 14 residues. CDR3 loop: CASSLGDYWDTQYF. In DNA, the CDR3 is TGTGCCAGCAGCTTGGGGGACTATTGGGATACGCAGTATTTT. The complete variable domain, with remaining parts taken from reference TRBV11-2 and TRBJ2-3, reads EAGVAQSPRYKIIEKRQSVAFWCNPISGHATLYWYQQILGQGPKLLIQFQNNGVVDDSQLPKDRFSAERLKGVDSTLKIQPAKLEDSAVYLCASSLGDYWDTQYFGPGTRLTVL.

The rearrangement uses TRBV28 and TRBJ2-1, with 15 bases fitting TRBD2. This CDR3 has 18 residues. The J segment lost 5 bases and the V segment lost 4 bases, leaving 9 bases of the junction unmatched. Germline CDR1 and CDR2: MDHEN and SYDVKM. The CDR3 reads CASSSLGLAGGRNNEQFF. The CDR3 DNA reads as TGTGCCAGCAGTTCCTTGGGACTAGCGGGGGGAAGAAACAATGAGCAGTTCTTC.

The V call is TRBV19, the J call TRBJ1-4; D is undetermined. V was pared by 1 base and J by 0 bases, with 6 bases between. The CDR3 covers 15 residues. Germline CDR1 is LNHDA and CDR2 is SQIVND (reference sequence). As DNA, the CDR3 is TGTGCCAGTAGTATAGGGGCTTCAACTAATGAAAAACTGTTTTTT. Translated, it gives CASSIGASTNEKLFF. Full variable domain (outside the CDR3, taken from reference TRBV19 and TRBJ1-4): DGGITQSPKYLFRKEGQNVTLSCEQNLNHDAMYWYRQDPGQGLRLIYYSQIVNDFQKGDIAEGYSVSREKKESFPLTVTSAQKNPTAFYLCASSIGASTNEKLFFGSGTQLSVL.

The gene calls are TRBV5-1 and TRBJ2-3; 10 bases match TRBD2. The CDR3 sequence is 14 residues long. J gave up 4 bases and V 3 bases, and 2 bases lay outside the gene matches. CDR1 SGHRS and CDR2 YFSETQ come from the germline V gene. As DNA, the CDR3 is TGCGCCAGCAGCTCTAGCGGGAGCGCAGATACGCAGTATTTT. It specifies CASSSSGSADTQYF.

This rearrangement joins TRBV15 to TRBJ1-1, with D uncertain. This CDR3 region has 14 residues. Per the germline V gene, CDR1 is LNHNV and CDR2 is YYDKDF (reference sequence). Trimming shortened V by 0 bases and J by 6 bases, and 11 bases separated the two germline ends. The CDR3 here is CATSRDRGSAEAFF. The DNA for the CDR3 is TGTGCCACCAGCAGAGATCGAGGCTCAGCTGAAGCTTTCTTT.

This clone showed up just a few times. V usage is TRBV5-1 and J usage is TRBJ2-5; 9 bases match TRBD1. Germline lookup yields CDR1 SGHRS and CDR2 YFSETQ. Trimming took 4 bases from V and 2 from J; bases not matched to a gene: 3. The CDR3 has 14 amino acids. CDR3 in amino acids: CASSLQGAQETQYF. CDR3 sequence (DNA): TGCGCCAGCAGCCTACAGGGGGCGCAAGAGACCCAGTACTTC.

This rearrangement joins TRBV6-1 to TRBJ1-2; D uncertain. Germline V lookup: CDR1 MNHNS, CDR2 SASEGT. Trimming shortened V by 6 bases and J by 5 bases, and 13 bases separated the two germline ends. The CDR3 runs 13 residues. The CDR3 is CASRTDPVYGYTF. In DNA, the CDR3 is TGTGCCAGCAGAACCGACCCAGTTTATGGCTACACCTTC.

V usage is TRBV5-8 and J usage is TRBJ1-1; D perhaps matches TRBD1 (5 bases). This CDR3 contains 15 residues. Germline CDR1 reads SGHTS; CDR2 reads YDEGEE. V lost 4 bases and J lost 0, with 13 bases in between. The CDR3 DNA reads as TGTGCCAGCAGCCTGACGGGACGGTTGAACACTGAAGCTTTCTTT. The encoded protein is CASSLTGRLNTEAFF. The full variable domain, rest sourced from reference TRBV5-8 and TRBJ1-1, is EAGVTQSPTHLIKTRGQQATLRCSPISGHTSVYWYQQALGLGLQFLLWYDEGEERNRGNFPPRFSGRQFPNYSSELNVNALELEDSALYLCASSLTGRLNTEAFFGQGTRLTVV.

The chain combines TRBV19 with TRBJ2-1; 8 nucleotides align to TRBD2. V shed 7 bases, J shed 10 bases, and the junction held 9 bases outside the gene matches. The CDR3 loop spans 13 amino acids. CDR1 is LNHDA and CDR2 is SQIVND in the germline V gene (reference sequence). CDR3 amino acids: CASTSTLAGEQFF. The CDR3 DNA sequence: TGTGCCAGTACCTCTACCTTAGCGGGAGAGCAGTTCTTC.

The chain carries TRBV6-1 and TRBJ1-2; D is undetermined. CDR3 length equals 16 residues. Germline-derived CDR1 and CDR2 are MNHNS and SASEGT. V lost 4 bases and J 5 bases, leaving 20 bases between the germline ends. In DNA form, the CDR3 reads TGTGCCAGCAGTGTTTACAGCGACTCGCCCGGGTATGGCTACACCTTC. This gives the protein CASSVYSDSPGYGYTF.

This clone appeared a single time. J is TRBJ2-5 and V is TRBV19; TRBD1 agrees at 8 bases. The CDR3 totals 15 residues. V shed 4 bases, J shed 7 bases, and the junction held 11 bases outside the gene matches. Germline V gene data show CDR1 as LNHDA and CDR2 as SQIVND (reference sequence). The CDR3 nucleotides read TGTGCCAGTAGTAACACGGACAGGGACGTCGGGACCCAGTACTTC. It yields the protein CASSNTDRDVGTQYF.

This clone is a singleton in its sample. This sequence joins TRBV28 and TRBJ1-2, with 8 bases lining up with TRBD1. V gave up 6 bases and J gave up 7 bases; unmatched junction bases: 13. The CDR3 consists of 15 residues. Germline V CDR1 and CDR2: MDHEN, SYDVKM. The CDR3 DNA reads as TGTGCCAGCAGCTCCTTCGGGACAGGTTTATTTGGCTACACCTTC. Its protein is CASSSFGTGLFGYTF.

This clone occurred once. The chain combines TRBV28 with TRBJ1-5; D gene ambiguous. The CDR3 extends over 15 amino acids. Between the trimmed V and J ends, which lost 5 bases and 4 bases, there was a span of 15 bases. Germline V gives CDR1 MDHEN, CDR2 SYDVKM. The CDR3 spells CASSPLPGSNQPQHF. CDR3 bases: TGTGCCAGCAGTCCTCTACCGGGATCAAATCAGCCCCAGCATTTT.

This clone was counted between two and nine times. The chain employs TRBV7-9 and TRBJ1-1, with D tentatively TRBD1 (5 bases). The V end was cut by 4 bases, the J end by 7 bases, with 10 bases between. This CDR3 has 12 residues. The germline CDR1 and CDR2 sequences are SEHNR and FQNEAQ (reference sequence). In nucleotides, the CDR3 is TGTGCCAGCAGCTGGGGCGGGGATGAAGCTTTCTTT. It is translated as CASSWGGDEAFF.

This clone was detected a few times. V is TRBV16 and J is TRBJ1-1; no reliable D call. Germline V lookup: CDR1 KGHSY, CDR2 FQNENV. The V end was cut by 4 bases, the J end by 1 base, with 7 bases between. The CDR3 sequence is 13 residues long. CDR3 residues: CASSPQRNTEAFF. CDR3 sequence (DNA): TGTGCCAGCAGCCCTCAGAGGAACACTGAAGCTTTCTTT.

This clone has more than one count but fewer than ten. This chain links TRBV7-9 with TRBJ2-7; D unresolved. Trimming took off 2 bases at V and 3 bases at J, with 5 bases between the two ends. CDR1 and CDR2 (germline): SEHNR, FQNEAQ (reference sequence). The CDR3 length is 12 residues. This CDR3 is CASSLTGYEQYF. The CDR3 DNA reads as TGTGCCAGCAGCTTAACGGGCTACGAGCAGTACTTC.

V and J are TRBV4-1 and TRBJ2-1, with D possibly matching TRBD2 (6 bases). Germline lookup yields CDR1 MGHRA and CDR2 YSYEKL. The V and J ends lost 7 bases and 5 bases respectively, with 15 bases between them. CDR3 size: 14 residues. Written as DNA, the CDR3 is TGCGCCAGCACGCTAGCACCGGGAGACAATGAGCAGTTCTTC. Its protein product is CASTLAPGDNEQFF.

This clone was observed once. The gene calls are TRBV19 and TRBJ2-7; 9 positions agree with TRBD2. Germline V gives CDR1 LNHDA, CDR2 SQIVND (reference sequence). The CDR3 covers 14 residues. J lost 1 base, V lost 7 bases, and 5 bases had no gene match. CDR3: CASKFLAGSYEQYF. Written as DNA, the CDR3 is TGTGCCAGTAAATTCCTAGCGGGATCCTACGAGCAGTACTTC.

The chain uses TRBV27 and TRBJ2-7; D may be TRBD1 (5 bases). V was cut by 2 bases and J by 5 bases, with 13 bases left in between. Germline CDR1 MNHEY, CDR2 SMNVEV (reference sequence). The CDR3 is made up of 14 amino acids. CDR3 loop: CASSLEGVSDEQYF. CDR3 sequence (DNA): TGTGCCAGCAGTTTAGAAGGGGTAAGCGACGAGCAGTACTTC.

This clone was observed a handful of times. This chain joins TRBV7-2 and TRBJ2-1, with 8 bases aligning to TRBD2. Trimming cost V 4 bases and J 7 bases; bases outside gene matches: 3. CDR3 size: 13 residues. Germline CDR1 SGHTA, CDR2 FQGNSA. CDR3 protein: CASSSSGGNEQFF. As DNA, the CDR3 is TGTGCCAGCAGCTCCTCGGGGGGGAATGAGCAGTTCTTC.

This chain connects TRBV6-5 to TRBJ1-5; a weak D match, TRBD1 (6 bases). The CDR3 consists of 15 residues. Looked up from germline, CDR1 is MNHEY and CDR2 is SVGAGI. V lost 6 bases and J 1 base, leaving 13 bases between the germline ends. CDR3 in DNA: TGTGCCAGCAGCTCCGGGACACCGAGCAATCAGCCCCAGCATTTT. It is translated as CASSSGTPSNQPQHF.

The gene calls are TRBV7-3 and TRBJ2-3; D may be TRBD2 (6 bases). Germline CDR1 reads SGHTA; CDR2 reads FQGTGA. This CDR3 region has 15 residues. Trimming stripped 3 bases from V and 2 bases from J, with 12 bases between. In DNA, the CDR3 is TGTGCCAGCAGCTTGGACGGAGGGCCCACAGATACGCAGTATTTT. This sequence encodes CASSLDGGPTDTQYF.

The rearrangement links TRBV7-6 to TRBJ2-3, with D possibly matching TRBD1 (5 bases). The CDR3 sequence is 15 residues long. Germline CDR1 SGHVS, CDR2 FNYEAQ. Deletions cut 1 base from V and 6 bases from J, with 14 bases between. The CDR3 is CASSLESGGADTQYF. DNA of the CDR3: TGTGCCAGCAGCTTAGAGTCAGGTGGGGCGGATACGCAGTATTTT. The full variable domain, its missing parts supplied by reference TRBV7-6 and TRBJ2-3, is GAGVSQSPRYKVTKRGQDVALRCDPISGHVSLYWYRQALGQGPEFLTYFNYEAQQDKSGLPNDRFSAERPEGSISTLTIQRTEQRDSAMYRCASSLESGGADTQYFGPGTRLTVL.

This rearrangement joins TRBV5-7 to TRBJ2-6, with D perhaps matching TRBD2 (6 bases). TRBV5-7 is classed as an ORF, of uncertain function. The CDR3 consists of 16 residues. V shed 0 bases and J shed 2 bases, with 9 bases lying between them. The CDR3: CASSLASGAGANVLTF. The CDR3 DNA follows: TGTGCCAGCAGCTTGGCATCGGGGGCTGGGGCCAACGTCCTGACTTTC.

CDR3 sequence reads: CASSERGYGYTF. The CDR3 region has the DNA TGTGCCAGCAGTGAAAGGGGCTATGGCTACACCTTC. V and J are TRBV6-1 and TRBJ1-2, with D perhaps TRBD1 (5 bases). The V end was cut by 2 bases, the J end by 4 bases, with 5 bases between. The germline CDR1 and CDR2 sequences are MNHNS and SASEGT. This CDR3 region has 12 residues.

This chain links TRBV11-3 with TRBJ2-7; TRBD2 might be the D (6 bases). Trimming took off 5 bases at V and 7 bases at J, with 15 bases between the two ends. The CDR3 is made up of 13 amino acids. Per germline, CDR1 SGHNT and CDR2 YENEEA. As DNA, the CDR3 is TGTGCCAGCAGCCCGGGGCCGGGGAGGGAGCAGTACTTC. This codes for CASSPGPGREQYF.

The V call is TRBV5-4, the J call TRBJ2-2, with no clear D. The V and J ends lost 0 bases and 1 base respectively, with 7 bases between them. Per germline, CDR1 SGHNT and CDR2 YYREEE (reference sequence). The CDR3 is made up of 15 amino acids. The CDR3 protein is CASSLDRLNTGELFF. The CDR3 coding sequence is TGTGCCAGCAGCTTGGACAGACTGAACACCGGGGAGCTGTTTTTT. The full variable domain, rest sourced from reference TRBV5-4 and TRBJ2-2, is ETGVTQSPTHLIKTRGQQVTLRCSSQSGHNTVSWYQQALGQGPQFIFQYYREEENGRGNFPPRFSGLQFPNYSSELNVNALELDDSALYLCASSLDRLNTGELFFGEGSRLTVL.

The DNA for the CDR3 is TGTGCCAGCAGTACTCAGGGGTGGGGTGTCACTGAAGCTTTCTTT. Encoded protein: CASSTQGWGVTEAFF. The J gene is TRBJ1-1, the V gene TRBV28, with a tentative D call TRBD1 (6 bases). The CDR3 spans 15 residues. The germline V gene encodes CDR1 MDHEN and CDR2 SYDVKM. Trimming took 5 bases from V and 4 from J, leaving 17 bases between them.